The rows below give T cell receptor beta chains drawn from one sample of a study of T-cell reconstitution after alpha-beta-depleted transplantation in children. TCRdb recomputed calls from the PCR reads with MiXCR, one row per CDR3 protein. The sample contains around 440,000 distinct CDR3 sequences, 10% to 13% of which appear only once. The starting material was PBMCs, obtained before TCRalphabeta/CD19-depleted stem cell transplant. These receptors were collected from a child aged 2-15 years with inherited bone marrow failure, due to receive a stem cell transplant. The CDR3 runs from the conserved cysteine through the conserved F or W. The order of the fields is J gene, V gene, clone size, D gene, CDR3 protein, CDR3 DNA. A D gene is named only where the DNA matches it firmly. The size entry is marked missing in some rows and otherwise reads once, few, many or a size class.

J gene: TRBJ2-1
V gene: TRBV18
clone size: -
D gene: TRBD2
CDR3 protein: CASSPTLAGFNEQFF
CDR3 DNA: TGTGCCAGCTCACCAACTCTAGCGGGTTTCAATGAGCAGTTCTTC

J gene: TRBJ2-5
V gene: TRBV4-1
clone size: many
D gene: -
CDR3 protein: CASSRFSSKVQEETQYF
CDR3 DNA: TGCGCCAGCAGCCGCTTTAGCTCCAAGGTCCAGGAAGAGACCCAGTACTTC

J gene: TRBJ2-1
V gene: TRBV20-1
clone size: few
D gene: -
CDR3 protein: CSASSVRSGAYNEQFF
CDR3 DNA: TGCAGTGCTAGCTCGGTCCGTAGCGGAGCCTACAATGAGCAGTTCTTC

J gene: TRBJ2-1
V gene: TRBV29-1
clone size: few
D gene: TRBD2
CDR3 protein: CSVAGTSGSYNEQFF
CDR3 DNA: TGCAGCGTCGCCGGGACTAGCGGGAGCTACAATGAGCAGTTCTTC

J gene: TRBJ2-7
V gene: TRBV27
clone size: many
D gene: -
CDR3 protein: CASSSVTSYEQYF
CDR3 DNA: TGTGCCAGCAGTTCCGTCACTTCCTACGAGCAGTACTTC

J gene: TRBJ2-1
V gene: TRBV20-1
clone size: many
D gene: -
CDR3 protein: CSASVAVAYNEQFF
CDR3 DNA: TGCAGTGCTTCTGTAGCGGTCGCCTACAATGAGCAGTTCTTC

J gene: TRBJ1-5
V gene: TRBV12-3/TRBV12-4
clone size: many
D gene: -
CDR3 protein: CASSVQADQPQHF
CDR3 DNA: TGTGCCAGCAGTGTGCAAGCTGATCAGCCCCAGCATTTT

J gene: TRBJ2-7
V gene: TRBV20-1
clone size: many
D gene: TRBD1
CDR3 protein: CSARADRGYEQYF
CDR3 DNA: TGCAGTGCTAGGGCTGACAGGGGGTACGAGCAGTACTTC

J gene: TRBJ2-1
V gene: TRBV9
clone size: many
D gene: -
CDR3 protein: CASSVWASEDNEQFF
CDR3 DNA: TGTGCCAGCAGCGTGTGGGCTAGCGAAGACAATGAGCAGTTCTTC

J gene: TRBJ2-1
V gene: TRBV12-3/TRBV12-4
clone size: -
D gene: TRBD2
CDR3 protein: CASRPGGVYNEQFF
CDR3 DNA: TGTGCCAGCAGGCCTGGGGGGGTGTACAATGAGCAGTTCTTC

J gene: TRBJ1-5
V gene: TRBV29-1
clone size: many
D gene: -
CDR3 protein: CSVDTGDGQPQHF
CDR3 DNA: TGCAGCGTTGACACGGGGGACGGTCAGCCCCAGCATTTT

J gene: TRBJ2-1
V gene: TRBV5-4
clone size: -
D gene: -
CDR3 protein: CASSSQYLNEQFF
CDR3 DNA: TGTGCCAGCAGCTCTCAATATCTCAATGAGCAGTTCTTC

J gene: TRBJ2-1
V gene: TRBV12-3/TRBV12-4
clone size: many
D gene: -
CDR3 protein: CASSPSDSHNEQFF
CDR3 DNA: TGTGCCAGCAGCCCGTCGGACAGTCACAATGAGCAGTTCTTC

J gene: TRBJ2-3
V gene: TRBV19
clone size: -
D gene: -
CDR3 protein: CASSMSMGTDTQYF
CDR3 DNA: TGTGCCAGTAGCATGTCGATGGGCACAGATACGCAGTATTTT

J gene: TRBJ2-1
V gene: TRBV19
clone size: many
D gene: TRBD2
CDR3 protein: CASRVAGTLHSEQFF
CDR3 DNA: TGTGCCAGTAGGGTAGCGGGAACCTTACACAGTGAGCAGTTCTTC

J gene: TRBJ2-7
V gene: TRBV2
clone size: few
D gene: TRBD2
CDR3 protein: CASREGLAGHYEQYF
CDR3 DNA: TGTGCCAGCAGGGAGGGACTAGCGGGGCACTACGAGCAGTACTTC

J gene: TRBJ2-5
V gene: TRBV5-1
clone size: many
D gene: TRBD2
CDR3 protein: CASSLSGIGYQETQYF
CDR3 DNA: TGCGCCAGCAGCTTAAGCGGGATTGGGTACCAAGAGACCCAGTACTTC

J gene: TRBJ2-2
V gene: TRBV5-1
clone size: few
D gene: -
CDR3 protein: CASSLSGLNTGELFF
CDR3 DNA: TGCGCCAGCAGCTTGAGTGGTCTTAACACCGGGGAGCTGTTTTTT

J gene: TRBJ2-4
V gene: TRBV21-1
clone size: many
D gene: -
CDR3 protein: CARSGVLLAKNIQYF
CDR3 DNA: TGTGCACGTAGCGGGGTCTTACTAGCCAAAAACATTCAGTACTTC